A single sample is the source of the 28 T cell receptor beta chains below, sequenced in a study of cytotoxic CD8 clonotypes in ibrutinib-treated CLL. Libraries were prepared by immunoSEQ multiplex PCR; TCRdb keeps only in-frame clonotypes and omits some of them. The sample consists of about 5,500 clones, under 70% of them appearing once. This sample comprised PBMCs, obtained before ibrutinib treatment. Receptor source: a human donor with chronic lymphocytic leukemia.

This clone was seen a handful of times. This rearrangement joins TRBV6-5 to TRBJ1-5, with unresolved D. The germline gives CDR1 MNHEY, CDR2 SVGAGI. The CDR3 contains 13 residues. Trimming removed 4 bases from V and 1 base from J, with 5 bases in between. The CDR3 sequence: CASSLDSNQPQHF. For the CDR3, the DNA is TGTGCCAGCAGTTTGGACAGCAATCAGCCCCAGCATTTT.

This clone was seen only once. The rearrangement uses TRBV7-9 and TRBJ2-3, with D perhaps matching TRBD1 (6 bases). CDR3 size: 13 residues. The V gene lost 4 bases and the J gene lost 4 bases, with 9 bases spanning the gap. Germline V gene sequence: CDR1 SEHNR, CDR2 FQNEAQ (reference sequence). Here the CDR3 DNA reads TGTGCCAGCAGCTCCAGGGGACCAGATACGCAGTATTTT. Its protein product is CASSSRGPDTQYF.

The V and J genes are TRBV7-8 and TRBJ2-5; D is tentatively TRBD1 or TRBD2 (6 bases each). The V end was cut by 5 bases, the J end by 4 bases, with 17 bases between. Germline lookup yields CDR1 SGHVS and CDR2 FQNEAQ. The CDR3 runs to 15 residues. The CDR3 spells CASSRGRGAPETQYF. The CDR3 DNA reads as TGTGCCAGCAGCCGCGGTAGGGGGGCCCCAGAGACCCAGTACTTC.

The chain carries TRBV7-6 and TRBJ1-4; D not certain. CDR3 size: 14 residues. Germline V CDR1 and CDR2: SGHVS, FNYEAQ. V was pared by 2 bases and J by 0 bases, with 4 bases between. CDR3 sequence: CASSLFSTNEKLFF. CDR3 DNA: TGTGCCAGCAGCTTATTTTCAACTAATGAAAAACTGTTTTTT.

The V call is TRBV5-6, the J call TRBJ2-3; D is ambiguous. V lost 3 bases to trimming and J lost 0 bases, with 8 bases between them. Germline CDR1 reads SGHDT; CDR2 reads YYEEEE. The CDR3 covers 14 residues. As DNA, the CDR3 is TGTGCCAGCAGCTCGCCTAGGAGCACAGATACGCAGTATTTT. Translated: CASSSPRSTDTQYF.

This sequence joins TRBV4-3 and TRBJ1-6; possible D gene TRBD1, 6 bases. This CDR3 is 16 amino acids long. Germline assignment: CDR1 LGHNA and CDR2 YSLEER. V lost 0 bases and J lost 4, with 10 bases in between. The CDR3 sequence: CASSQDSQGYNSPLHF. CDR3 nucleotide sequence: TGCGCCAGCAGCCAAGATTCTCAGGGGTATAATTCACCCCTCCACTTT.

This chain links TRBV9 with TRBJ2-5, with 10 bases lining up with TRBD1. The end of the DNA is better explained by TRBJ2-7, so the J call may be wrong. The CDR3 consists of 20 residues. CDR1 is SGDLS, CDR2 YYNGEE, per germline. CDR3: CASSVVSPLSRDRGRHEQYF. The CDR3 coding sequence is TGTGCCAGCAGCGTAGTCTCCCCACTTTCACGGGACAGGGGTCGCCACGAGCAGTACTTC.

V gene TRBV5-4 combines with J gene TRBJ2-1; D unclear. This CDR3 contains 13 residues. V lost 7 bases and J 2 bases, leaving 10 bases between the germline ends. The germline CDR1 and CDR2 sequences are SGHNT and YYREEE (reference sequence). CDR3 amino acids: CASGVPTYNEQFF. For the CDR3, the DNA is TGTGCCAGCGGGGTCCCTACCTACAATGAGCAGTTCTTC. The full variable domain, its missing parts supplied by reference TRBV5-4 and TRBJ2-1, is ETGVTQSPTHLIKTRGQQVTLRCSSQSGHNTVSWYQQALGQGPQFIFQYYREEENGRGNFPPRFSGLQFPNYSSELNVNALELDDSALYLCASGVPTYNEQFFGPGTRLTVL.

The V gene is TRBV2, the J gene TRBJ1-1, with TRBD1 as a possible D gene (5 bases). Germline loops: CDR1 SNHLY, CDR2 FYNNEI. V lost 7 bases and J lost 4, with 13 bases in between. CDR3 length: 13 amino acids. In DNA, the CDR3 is TGTGCCAGCATGGTCAGGGAGGCCACTGAAGCTTTCTTT. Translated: CASMVREATEAFF. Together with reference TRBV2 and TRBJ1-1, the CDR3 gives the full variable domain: EPEVTQTPSHQVTQMGQEVILRCVPISNHLYFYWYRQILGQKVEFLVSFYNNEISEKSEIFDDQFSVERPDGSNFTLKIRSTKLEDSAMYFCASMVREATEAFFGQGTRLTVV.

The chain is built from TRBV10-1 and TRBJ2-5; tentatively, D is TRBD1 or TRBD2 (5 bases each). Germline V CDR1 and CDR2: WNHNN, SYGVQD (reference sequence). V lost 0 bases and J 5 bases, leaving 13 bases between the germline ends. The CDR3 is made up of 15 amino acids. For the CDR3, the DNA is TGCGCCAGCAGTGAGTCCCAGGGCTCGGGGGAGACCCAGTACTTC. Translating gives CASSESQGSGETQYF.

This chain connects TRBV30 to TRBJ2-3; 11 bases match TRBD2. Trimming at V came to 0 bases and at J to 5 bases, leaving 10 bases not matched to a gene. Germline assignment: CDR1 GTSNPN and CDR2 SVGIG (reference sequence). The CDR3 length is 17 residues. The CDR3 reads CAWSVNRLAGFVDTQYF. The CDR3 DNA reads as TGTGCCTGGAGTGTAAACAGACTAGCGGGGTTCGTAGATACGCAGTATTTT.

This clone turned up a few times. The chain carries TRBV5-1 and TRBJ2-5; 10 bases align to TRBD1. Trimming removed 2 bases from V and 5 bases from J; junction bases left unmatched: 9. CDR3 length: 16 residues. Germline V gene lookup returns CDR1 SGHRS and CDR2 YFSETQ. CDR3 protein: CASSFRDRGLLETQYF. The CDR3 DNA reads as TGCGCCAGCAGCTTCCGGGACAGGGGACTTCTTGAGACCCAGTACTTC.

CDR3 nucleotides: TGCGCCAGCAGCTTCCAGGGGTTAGGCACTGAAGCTTTCTTT. The encoded protein is CASSFQGLGTEAFF. This sequence joins TRBV5-1 and TRBJ1-1, with a possible D match to TRBD1 (6 bases). Germline V CDR1 and CDR2: SGHRS, YFSETQ. The length of the CDR3 is 14 residues. V lost 2 bases to trimming and J lost 4 bases, with 12 bases between them.

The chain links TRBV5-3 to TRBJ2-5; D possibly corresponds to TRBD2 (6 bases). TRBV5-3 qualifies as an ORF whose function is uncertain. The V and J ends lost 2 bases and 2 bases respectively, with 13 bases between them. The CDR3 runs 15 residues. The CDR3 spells CARSLGVGGQETQYF. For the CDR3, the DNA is TGTGCCAGAAGCTTAGGGGTAGGAGGGCAAGAGACCCAGTACTTC.

CDR3 in amino acids: CASSLGPGREAFF. The CDR3 DNA sequence: TGTGCCAGTAGCCTTGGGCCGGGTCGAGAAGCTTTCTTT. This chain uses TRBV19 with TRBJ1-1; no clear D gene. The germline CDR1 and CDR2 sequences are LNHDA and SQIVND (reference sequence). Trimming stripped 6 bases from V and 8 bases from J, with 16 bases between. This CDR3 is built from 13 residues.

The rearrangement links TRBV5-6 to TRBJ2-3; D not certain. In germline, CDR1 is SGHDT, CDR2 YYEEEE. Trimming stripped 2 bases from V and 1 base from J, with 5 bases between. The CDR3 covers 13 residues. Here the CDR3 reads CASSLSGTDTQYF. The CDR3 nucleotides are TGTGCCAGCAGCTTAAGTGGCACAGATACGCAGTATTTT.

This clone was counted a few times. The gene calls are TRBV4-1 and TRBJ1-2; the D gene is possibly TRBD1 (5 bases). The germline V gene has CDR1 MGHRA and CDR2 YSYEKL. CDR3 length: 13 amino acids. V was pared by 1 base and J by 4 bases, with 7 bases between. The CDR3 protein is CASSQGGTYGYTF. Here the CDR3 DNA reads TGCGCCAGCAGCCAAGGAGGGACCTATGGCTACACCTTC.

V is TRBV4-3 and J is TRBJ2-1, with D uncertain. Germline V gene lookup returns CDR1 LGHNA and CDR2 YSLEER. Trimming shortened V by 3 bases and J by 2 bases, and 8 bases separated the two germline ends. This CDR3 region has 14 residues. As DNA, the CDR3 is TGCGCCAGCAGCCAGGGAATAGCCTACAATGAGCAGTTCTTC. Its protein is CASSQGIAYNEQFF.

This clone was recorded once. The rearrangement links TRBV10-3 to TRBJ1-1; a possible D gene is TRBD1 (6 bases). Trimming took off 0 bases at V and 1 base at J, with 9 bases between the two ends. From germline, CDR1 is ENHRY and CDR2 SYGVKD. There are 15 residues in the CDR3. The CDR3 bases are TGTGCCATCAGTGAGTCCGGGACACGGAACACTGAAGCTTTCTTT. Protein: CAISESGTRNTEAFF.

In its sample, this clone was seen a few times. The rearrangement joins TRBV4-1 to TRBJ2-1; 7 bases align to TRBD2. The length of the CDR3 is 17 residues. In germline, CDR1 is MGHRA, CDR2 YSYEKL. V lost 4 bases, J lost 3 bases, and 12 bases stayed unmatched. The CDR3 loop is CASSRVAASGSYNEQFF. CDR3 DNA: TGCGCCAGCAGCCGAGTGGCCGCTAGCGGAAGCTACAATGAGCAGTTCTTC.

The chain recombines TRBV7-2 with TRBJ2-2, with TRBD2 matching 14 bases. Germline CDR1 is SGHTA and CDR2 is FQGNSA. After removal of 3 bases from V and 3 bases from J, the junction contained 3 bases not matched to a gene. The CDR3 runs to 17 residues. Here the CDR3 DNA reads TGTGCCAGCAGCTTCTCGACTAGCGGGGGGGACACCGGGGAGCTGTTTTTT. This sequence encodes CASSFSTSGGDTGELFF.

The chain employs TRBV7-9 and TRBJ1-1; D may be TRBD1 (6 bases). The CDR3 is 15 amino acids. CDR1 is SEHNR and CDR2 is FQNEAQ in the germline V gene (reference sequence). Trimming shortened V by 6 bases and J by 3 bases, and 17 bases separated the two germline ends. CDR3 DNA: TGTGCCAGCAGTTTCTACAGGGATCGGGACACTGAAGCTTTCTTT. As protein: CASSFYRDRDTEAFF.

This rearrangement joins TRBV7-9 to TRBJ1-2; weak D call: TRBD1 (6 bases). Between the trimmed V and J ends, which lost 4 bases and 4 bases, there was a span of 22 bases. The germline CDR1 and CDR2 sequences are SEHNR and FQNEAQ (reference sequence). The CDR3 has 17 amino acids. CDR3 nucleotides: TGTGCCAGCAGCTCCAACCCTCGGGACACCTTATCCTATGGCTACACCTTC. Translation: CASSSNPRDTLSYGYTF.

This CDR3 is CASSQDFPRGTEAFF. In DNA form, the CDR3 reads TGCGCCAGCAGCCAAGACTTCCCCCGGGGGACTGAAGCTTTCTTT. V and J are TRBV4-1 and TRBJ1-1; perhaps TRBD1 as D (5 bases). Germline V lookup: CDR1 MGHRA, CDR2 YSYEKL. This CDR3 has 15 amino acids. V dropped 0 bases and J dropped 5 bases, with 13 bases sitting between them.

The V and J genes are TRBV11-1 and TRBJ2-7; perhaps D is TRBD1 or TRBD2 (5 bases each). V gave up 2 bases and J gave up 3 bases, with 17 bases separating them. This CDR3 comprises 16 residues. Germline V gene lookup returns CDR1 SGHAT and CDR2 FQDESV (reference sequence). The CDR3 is CASSLNPSDGGYEQYF. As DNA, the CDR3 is TGTGCCAGCAGCTTAAACCCCTCGGATGGGGGCTACGAGCAGTACTTC.

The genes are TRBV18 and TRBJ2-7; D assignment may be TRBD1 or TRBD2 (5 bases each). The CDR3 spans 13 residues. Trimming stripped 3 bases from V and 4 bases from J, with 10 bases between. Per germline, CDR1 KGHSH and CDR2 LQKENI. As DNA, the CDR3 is TGTGCCAGCTCACCCCGGGACGGATACGAGCAGTACTTC. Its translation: CASSPRDGYEQYF.

CDR3 region: CASSIGSLNTEAFF. CDR3 nucleotides: TGTGCCAGTAGTATAGGGAGCTTGAACACTGAAGCTTTCTTT. The chain combines TRBV19 with TRBJ1-1; D gene unclear. V lost 1 base to trimming and J lost 0 bases, with 6 bases between them. The CDR3 is 14 amino acids. Germline assignment: CDR1 LNHDA and CDR2 SQIVND (reference sequence). The variable domain in full, completed from reference TRBV19 and TRBJ1-1, reads DGGITQSPKYLFRKEGQNVTLSCEQNLNHDAMYWYRQDPGQGLRLIYYSQIVNDFQKGDIAEGYSVSREKKESFPLTVTSAQKNPTAFYLCASSIGSLNTEAFFGQGTRLTVV.

The CDR3: CASSLDPGDYGYTF. Written as DNA, the CDR3 is TGCGCCAGCAGCTTGGATCCGGGTGACTATGGCTACACCTTC. The rearrangement joins TRBV5-1 to TRBJ1-2, with D hard to call. The CDR3 is 14 amino acids. The germline V and J ends were trimmed by 0 bases and 3 bases, with 9 bases remaining between them. Per germline, CDR1 SGHRS and CDR2 YFSETQ.